This entry lists 24 T cell receptor beta chains sequenced from one sample in a study of vaccination and CD4 T cells after COVID-19. TCRdb reprocessed the PCR reads with MiXCR, giving one entry per CDR3 protein. The data hold about 29,000 distinct CDR3 sequences, with about 49% observed a single time. Time point specified: late sampling 161 to 241 days after vaccination in a few convalescent patients. The sequences come from CD4+ T cells from blood, collected about 7 months after SARS-CoV-2 vaccination. The source is a human donor who had recovered from COVID-19.

The chain has TRBV27 and TRBJ1-5, with 7 bases aligning to TRBD1. The junction had 9 bases not matched to a gene; V was cut back by 3 bases and J by 4 bases. The length of the CDR3 is 16 residues. Germline assignment: CDR1 MNHEY and CDR2 SMNVEV (reference sequence). CDR3 sequence: CASSLLHRQGNQPQHF. For the CDR3, the DNA is TGTGCCAGCAGTTTGTTACACAGACAGGGAAATCAGCCCCAGCATTTT.

CDR3 sequence: CSAPRGIGGVNEQFF. As DNA, the CDR3 is TGCAGTGCCCCCAGGGGGATTGGAGGTGTCAATGAGCAGTTCTTC. V gene TRBV20-1 combines with J gene TRBJ2-1; 7 nucleotides match TRBD1. This CDR3 spans 15 amino acids. V shed 6 bases and J 6 bases; nucleotides not matched to a gene: 14. Looked up from germline, CDR1 is DFQATT and CDR2 is SNEGSKA (reference sequence).

V gene TRBV20-1 combines with J gene TRBJ2-2; D possibly uses TRBD1 or TRBD2 (5 bases each). Trimming took 3 bases from V and 4 from J, leaving 15 bases between them. Germline CDR1 is DFQATT and CDR2 is SNEGSKA (reference sequence). The CDR3 spans 15 residues. The CDR3 region has the DNA TGCAGTGCTAGGAGAGGGGTGCCGGGCACCGGGGAGCTGTTTTTT. Translating gives CSARRGVPGTGELFF.

V and J are TRBV20-1 and TRBJ2-5; 9 bases fit TRBD1. The V and J ends lost 6 bases and 7 bases, in that order; junction bases with no gene match: 12. This CDR3 is built from 14 residues. Germline values: CDR1 DFQATT, CDR2 SNEGSKA (reference sequence). The CDR3 spells CSATRDRAAGTQYF. The DNA for the CDR3 is TGCAGTGCCACGAGGGACAGGGCTGCTGGGACCCAGTACTTC.

The J gene is TRBJ1-2, the V gene TRBV7-9; no clear D. Germline lookup yields CDR1 SEHNR and CDR2 FQNEAQ (reference sequence). This CDR3 comprises 15 residues. V was shortened by 5 bases and J by 6 bases, with 19 bases between the two germline ends. CDR3 in amino acids: CASSPTALGLDGYTF. CDR3 sequence (DNA): TGTGCCAGCAGCCCGACCGCTTTAGGGTTGGATGGCTACACCTTC. Full variable domain (outside the CDR3, taken from reference TRBV7-9 and TRBJ1-2): DTGVSQNPRHKITKRGQNVTFRCDPISEHNRLYWYRQTLGQGPEFLTYFQNEAQLEKSRLLSDRFSAERPKGSFSTLEIQRTEQGDSAMYLCASSPTALGLDGYTFGSGTRLTVV.

This clonotype is medium-sized in the sample. The gene calls are TRBV6-4 and TRBJ1-6; a weak D match, TRBD1 (6 bases). Trimming removed 6 bases from V and 6 bases from J, with 9 bases in between. CDR1 is MRHNA, CDR2 SNTAGT, per germline. The CDR3 extends over 13 amino acids. The CDR3 loop reads CASSDRSNSPLHF. The CDR3 DNA follows: TGTGCCAGCAGCGACAGGTCTAATTCACCCCTCCACTTT.

This clonotype was seen only a few times. The chain recombines TRBV7-6 with TRBJ2-7, with 8 bases lining up with TRBD1. CDR1 SGHVS and CDR2 FNYEAQ come from the germline V gene. The junction had 6 bases not matched to a gene; V was cut back by 0 bases and J by 2 bases. The length of the CDR3 is 16 residues. The CDR3 coding sequence is TGTGCCAGCAGCTTAGCCCCGGACAGGGTAGCCTACGAGCAGTACTTC. Encoded protein: CASSLAPDRVAYEQYF.

The chain employs TRBV10-3 and TRBJ1-5, with 9 bases matching TRBD1. The CDR3 spans 13 residues. CDR1 is ENHRY and CDR2 is SYGVKD in the germline V gene. With V trimmed by 6 bases and J by 7 bases, 4 bases remained unmatched. The CDR3 sequence: CAISATGGQPQHF. The CDR3 DNA reads TGTGCCATCAGCGCGACAGGGGGACAGCCCCAGCATTTT.

This clonotype occurred once. The CDR3 region is CASSHRGTSGYEQYF. CDR3 DNA: TGTGCCAGCAGCCATCGTGGGACTAGCGGGTACGAGCAGTACTTC. The genes are TRBV9 and TRBJ2-7, with TRBD2 identical over 12 bases. This CDR3 has 15 amino acids. J lost 4 bases, V lost 4 bases, and 6 bases had no gene match. Germline V gene data show CDR1 as SGDLS and CDR2 as YYNGEE.

The gene calls are TRBV27 and TRBJ2-3, with 7 bases identical to TRBD2. Per the germline V gene, CDR1 is MNHEY and CDR2 is SMNVEV (reference sequence). The CDR3 loop spans 18 amino acids. The V gene end was trimmed by 3 bases and the J gene end by 1 base; junction bases not matched to a gene: 13. In nucleotides, the CDR3 is TGTGCCAGCAGTTTTTCGACAATGGGCAGCGGGGGCACAGATACGCAGTATTTT. Translation gives CASSFSTMGSGGTDTQYF.

This clonotype occurred once. This chain connects TRBV7-7 to TRBJ2-5; the D is unclear. Per germline, CDR1 SSHAT and CDR2 FNYEAQ (reference sequence). V lost 1 base, J lost 0 bases, and 3 bases lay in between. The CDR3 sequence is 13 residues long. The CDR3 DNA follows: TGTGCCAGCAGCTTAGTTGACCAAGAGACCCAGTACTTC. It encodes CASSLVDQETQYF.

J is TRBJ2-7 and V is TRBV2; TRBD1 might be the D (7 bases). This CDR3 is built from 14 residues. Between the trimmed V and J ends, which lost 6 bases and 6 bases, there was a span of 18 bases. Germline V gene lookup returns CDR1 SNHLY and CDR2 FYNNEI. The CDR3 sequence is CASRYQGEAREQYF. CDR3 coding DNA: TGTGCCAGCAGATACCAGGGGGAGGCGCGCGAGCAGTACTTC.

CDR3: CASSMLGTGRLPQHF. Written as DNA, the CDR3 is TGTGCCAGTAGTATGTTAGGGACAGGGCGTTTGCCCCAGCATTTT. The chain joins TRBV19 to TRBJ1-5, with 9 bases that match TRBD1. This CDR3 has 15 amino acids. Germline CDR1 reads LNHDA; CDR2 reads SQIVND (reference sequence). The V and J ends lost 3 bases and 9 bases, in that order; junction bases with no gene match: 9.

The rearrangement joins TRBV12-3 or TRBV12-4 to TRBJ2-1; 7 nucleotides agree with TRBD2. Unmatched junction bases numbered 12, after V lost 3 bases and J lost 7 bases. The CDR3 consists of 16 residues. The CDR3 DNA follows: TGTGCCAGCAGTTTTAGGAAACAGCGGGATGAGAATGAGCAGTTCTTC. It yields the protein CASSFRKQRDENEQFF.

The V and J genes are TRBV20-1 and TRBJ2-1, with D possibly matching TRBD2 (5 bases). Trimming left V 6 bases short and J 8 bases short, with 17 bases between. This CDR3 has 13 residues. CDR1 and CDR2 from the germline V gene are DFQATT and SNEGSKA (reference sequence). CDR3 loop: CSAPVAPVYEQFF. The CDR3 nucleotides are TGCAGTGCCCCTGTAGCGCCAGTCTATGAGCAGTTCTTC.

This chain links TRBV27 with TRBJ2-5, with D tentatively TRBD2 (7 bases). Germline V gives CDR1 MNHEY, CDR2 SMNVEV (reference sequence). The CDR3 loop spans 14 amino acids. The germline V and J ends were trimmed by 10 bases and 5 bases, with 20 bases remaining between them. The CDR3 reads CATSLTGGRETQYF. The CDR3 region has the DNA TGTGCCACTTCCCTAACGGGGGGCAGGGAGACCCAGTACTTC.

The rearrangement joins TRBV2 to TRBJ2-5, with D unresolved. The CDR3 contains 14 residues. Trimming took 3 bases from V and 5 from J, leaving 13 bases between them. Germline values: CDR1 SNHLY, CDR2 FYNNEI. As DNA, the CDR3 is TGTGCCAGCAGTGAGCAGCGCGTGTCGGAGACCCAGTACTTC. Residues: CASSEQRVSETQYF.

This clonotype was counted between two and nine times. The chain has TRBV19 and TRBJ2-7; tentatively, D is TRBD1 (5 bases). CDR1 and CDR2 (germline): LNHDA, SQIVND (reference sequence). The CDR3 is 13 amino acids. V lost 5 bases to trimming and J lost 3 bases, with 11 bases between them. The CDR3: CASSRSTDYEQYF. As DNA, the CDR3 is TGTGCCAGTAGTCGATCGACAGACTACGAGCAGTACTTC.

The chain combines TRBV24-1 with TRBJ1-2; weak D call: TRBD1 (5 bases). The germline V and J ends were trimmed by 4 bases and 7 bases, with 15 bases remaining between them. The CDR3 totals 14 residues. The germline V gene has CDR1 KGHDR and CDR2 SFDVKD. The DNA of the CDR3 is TGTGCCACCAGTGAACCCGGGACCCCGTTTGGCTACACCTTC. It yields the protein CATSEPGTPFGYTF.

This clonotype was found a few times. V usage is TRBV19 and J usage is TRBJ1-1, with D perhaps matching TRBD1 (6 bases). The V and J ends lost 6 bases and 1 base respectively, with 12 bases between them. This CDR3 has 14 amino acids. In germline, CDR1 is LNHDA, CDR2 SQIVND (reference sequence). CDR3 DNA sequence: TGTGCCAGTAGCCCAGGGACAACGAACACTGAAGCTTTCTTT. Its protein product is CASSPGTTNTEAFF.

The chain combines TRBV6-5 with TRBJ1-5; perhaps TRBD1 as D (5 bases). The CDR3 is 15 amino acids. The V gene lost 4 bases and the J gene lost 7 bases, with 17 bases spanning the gap. Germline lookup yields CDR1 MNHEY and CDR2 SVGAGI. CDR3 loop: CASSFPGRLGQPQHF. In DNA, the CDR3 is TGTGCCAGCAGTTTCCCAGGGCGGCTCGGCCAGCCCCAGCATTTT.

V usage is TRBV4-1 and J usage is TRBJ2-5; 7 positions match TRBD1. The length of the CDR3 is 14 residues. The J segment lost 0 bases and the V segment lost 7 bases, leaving 5 bases of the junction unmatched. Germline CDR1 MGHRA, CDR2 YSYEKL. CDR3 loop: CASIPGQYQETQYF. In DNA form, the CDR3 reads TGCGCCAGCATCCCGGGACAGTACCAAGAGACCCAGTACTTC.

V is TRBV7-9 and J is TRBJ1-6, with D possibly being TRBD1 (5 bases). CDR1 is SEHNR, CDR2 FQNEAQ, per germline (reference sequence). V shed 5 bases and J shed 10 bases, with 21 bases lying between them. The CDR3 contains 16 residues. The CDR3 region is CASSKEGQGLGSPLHF. The DNA of the CDR3 is TGTGCCAGCAGCAAAGAGGGGCAGGGTTTGGGATCACCCCTCCACTTT.

The rearrangement joins TRBV2 to TRBJ2-1, with D maybe TRBD1 (5 bases). The germline CDR1 and CDR2 sequences are SNHLY and FYNNEI. Between the trimmed V and J ends, which lost 4 bases and 6 bases, there was a span of 13 bases. The CDR3 runs 14 residues. The CDR3 nucleotides are TGTGCCAGCAGTGTGACAGTTTCGATCAATGAGCAGTTCTTC. This translates into CASSVTVSINEQFF. Complete variable domain (other parts from reference TRBV2 and TRBJ2-1): EPEVTQTPSHQVTQMGQEVILRCVPISNHLYFYWYRQILGQKVEFLVSFYNNEISEKSEIFDDQFSVERPDGSNFTLKIRSTKLEDSAMYFCASSVTVSINEQFFGPGTRLTVL.